These 26 T cell receptor beta chains came from one sample sequenced in a study of OX40 agonist ivuxolimab in advanced cancers. Only in-frame clones appear in the TCRdb table, and some are missing; sequencing was by immunoSEQ multiplex PCR. The sample carries roughly 50,000 clones, around 83% recorded once. The source material was CD4+ or CD8+ T cells sorted from blood, sampled in a trial of the OX40 agonist ivuxolimab. These receptors all come from an adult with an advanced solid tumor such as melanoma, head and neck, liver or kidney cancer.

DNA for the CDR3: TGTGCCAGCAGCCTCGGCTATCGGACGGACTATGGCTACACCTTC. Translating it yields CASSLGYRTDYGYTF. The J gene is TRBJ1-2, the V gene TRBV14; D gene unclear. V gave up 4 bases and J gave up 3 bases, with 15 bases separating them. CDR3 length: 15 residues. CDR1 SGHDN and CDR2 FVKESK come from the germline V gene. Complete variable domain (other parts from reference TRBV14 and TRBJ1-2): EAGVTQFPSHSVIEKGQTVTLRCDPISGHDNLYWYRRVMGKEIKFLLHFVKESKQDESGMPNNRFLAERTGGTYSTLKVQPAELEDSGVYFCASSLGYRTDYGYTFGSGTRLTVV.

The chain has TRBV7-9 and TRBJ1-4; 8 nucleotides agree with TRBD1. Germline lookup yields CDR1 SEHNR and CDR2 FQNEAQ (reference sequence). The CDR3 has 14 residues. V dropped 7 bases and J dropped 8; count of bases not matched to a gene: 9. The CDR3 reads CASKLGQGKEKLFF. CDR3 coding DNA: TGTGCCAGCAAGCTCGGACAGGGAAAAGAAAAACTGTTTTTT.

The rearrangement uses TRBV7-2 and TRBJ1-3, with 7 bases that match TRBD1. The CDR3 extends over 15 amino acids. The J segment lost 4 bases and the V segment lost 5 bases, leaving 8 bases of the junction unmatched. Germline V lookup: CDR1 SGHTA, CDR2 FQGNSA. The CDR3 DNA is TGTGCCAGCAGCCTAAACAGGGGTAGCGGAAACACCATATATTTT. It is translated as CASSLNRGSGNTIYF.

This clone came up many times. The chain links TRBV7-6 to TRBJ2-1; D gene ambiguous. The CDR3 has 15 amino acids. Germline V gene lookup returns CDR1 SGHVS and CDR2 FNYEAQ. With 5 bases removed from V and 3 bases from J, the gap between germline ends came to 14 bases. CDR3 bases: TGTGCCAGCAGCCTGGTTGCCCAAGACTACAATGAGCAGTTCTTC. Protein sequence: CASSLVAQDYNEQFF.

A remark on this clone: An end of the junction differs from the germline gene, which may be a read error. V usage is TRBV18 and J usage is TRBJ1-2; D gene unclear. This CDR3 spans 16 amino acids. Germline assignment: CDR1 KGHSH and CDR2 LQKENI. The CDR3 region is CATSPPLLPSGYGYTF. In DNA, the CDR3 is TGTGCCACCTCACCACCCCTCCTCCCTTCCGGTTATGGCTACACCTTC.

The rearrangement links TRBV6-5 to TRBJ1-1, with TRBD1 matching 11 bases. V dropped 4 bases and J dropped 1; count of bases not matched to a gene: 5. This CDR3 comprises 16 residues. From germline, CDR1 is MNHEY and CDR2 SVGAGI. In nucleotides, the CDR3 is TGTGCCAGCAGTTGGGGGACAGGGGGTCGGAACACTGAAGCTTTCTTT. The encoded protein is CASSWGTGGRNTEAFF.

The chain carries TRBV5-4 and TRBJ2-3; 9 bases fit TRBD2. V lost 1 base and J lost 0; bases outside the gene matches: 3. Germline CDR1 SGHNT, CDR2 YYREEE (reference sequence). This CDR3 is built from 16 residues. The CDR3 DNA reads TGTGCCAGCAGCTTGCCCGGGACTAGCAGCACAGATACGCAGTATTTT. As protein: CASSLPGTSSTDTQYF.

The gene calls are TRBV2 and TRBJ2-7; TRBD1 matches 7 bases. V gave up 3 bases and J gave up 6 bases; unmatched junction bases: 11. Germline V gene sequence: CDR1 SNHLY, CDR2 FYNNEI. The CDR3 loop spans 15 amino acids. CDR3 bases: TGTGCCAGCAGTGAGGAGACAGGGCAGATTCGCGAGCAGTACTTC. Its translation: CASSEETGQIREQYF.

The chain couples TRBV7-3 to TRBJ1-2; 8 nucleotides line up with TRBD1. The CDR3 is 14 amino acids. V trimming: 8 bases; J trimming: 7 bases; junction bases outside the gene matches: 12. CDR1 is SGHTA, CDR2 FQGTGA, per germline. The CDR3 region has the DNA TGTGCCAGCGGCTATGGTGGGACAGGAGCTGGCTACACCTTC. It is translated as CASGYGGTGAGYTF.

V gene TRBV6-1 combines with J gene TRBJ2-2, with TRBD1 matching 9 bases. CDR3 length: 15 amino acids. Germline CDR1 and CDR2: MNHNS and SASEGT. V lost 10 bases, J lost 5 bases, and 11 bases stayed unmatched. This chain's CDR3 is CATHRGTGTTGELFF. CDR3 nucleotides: TGTGCCACTCACCGCGGGACAGGGACTACCGGGGAGCTGTTTTTT.

V and J are TRBV29-1 and TRBJ1-2; D is unresolved. Germline V lookup: CDR1 SQVTM, CDR2 ANQGSEA. V dropped 3 bases and J dropped 4 bases, with 9 bases sitting between them. The CDR3 length is 12 residues. In nucleotides, the CDR3 is TGCAGCGTTGAGGAGCCTCCCTATGGCTACACCTTC. Translated, it gives CSVEEPPYGYTF.

The genes are TRBV6-1 and TRBJ1-1, with D maybe TRBD1 (5 bases). Germline CDR1 is MNHNS and CDR2 is SASEGT. V lost 7 bases and J 0 bases, leaving 12 bases between the germline ends. This CDR3 contains 14 residues. The CDR3 DNA reads as TGTGCCAGCATCAGGGCGGACATGAACACTGAAGCTTTCTTT. Translating it yields CASIRADMNTEAFF.

The V call is TRBV5-1, the J call TRBJ2-3; the D gene is possibly TRBD2 (6 bases). Germline V gives CDR1 SGHRS, CDR2 YFSETQ. V lost 4 bases and J lost 4, with 25 bases in between. The CDR3 has 18 amino acids. CDR3 bases: TGCGCCAGCAGCATGGGCTGGGGGGTCGGTTTTGGGGCAGATACGCAGTATTTT. Translation: CASSMGWGVGFGADTQYF.

This clone has just one count. V gene TRBV19 combines with J gene TRBJ2-7, with TRBD2 matching over 9 bases. V lost 7 bases and J lost 0; bases outside the gene matches: 4. This CDR3 spans 14 amino acids. CDR1 is LNHDA, CDR2 SQIVND, per germline (reference sequence). The CDR3 loop is CASTAGGSSYEQYF. The CDR3 DNA reads as TGTGCCAGTACGGCGGGGGGGAGCTCCTACGAGCAGTACTTC.

This clone was seen a few times. The chain recombines TRBV10-3 with TRBJ2-1, with TRBD1 matching 7 bases. CDR3 length: 13 amino acids. Germline V gene data show CDR1 as ENHRY and CDR2 as SYGVKD. Losses at the gene ends were 5 bases for V and 5 bases for J; bases not matched to a gene: 3. CDR3 coding DNA: TGTGCCATCAGTTCTGACAGGGACAATGAGCAGTTCTTC. Its protein product is CAISSDRDNEQFF.

The CDR3 protein is CASSVVPGGETQYF. Here the CDR3 DNA reads TGTGCCAGCAGCGTAGTGCCTGGGGGGGAGACCCAGTACTTC. The J gene is TRBJ2-5, the V gene TRBV9; D is perhaps TRBD2 (6 bases). The length of the CDR3 is 14 residues. Germline V gives CDR1 SGDLS, CDR2 YYNGEE. V dropped 0 bases and J dropped 5 bases, with 11 bases sitting between them.

The rearrangement uses TRBV15 and TRBJ1-1; tentative D call: TRBD1 (5 bases). The CDR3 sequence is 15 residues long. Per germline, CDR1 LNHNV and CDR2 YYDKDF (reference sequence). Trimming cost V 0 bases and J 2 bases, with 10 bases left between them. In DNA, the CDR3 is TGTGCCACCAGCAGAGATCGAAGGGGAAACACTGAAGCTTTCTTT. Translating it yields CATSRDRRGNTEAFF. Complete variable domain (other parts from reference TRBV15 and TRBJ1-1): DAMVIQNPRYQVTQFGKPVTLSCSQTLNHNVMYWYQQKSSQAPKLLFHYYDKDFNNEADTPDNFQSRRPNTSFCFLDIRSPGLGDTAMYLCATSRDRRGNTEAFFGQGTRLTVV.

The rearrangement joins TRBV2 to TRBJ1-3; no definite D call. The CDR3 consists of 14 residues. From germline, CDR1 is SNHLY and CDR2 FYNNEI. Trimming pared 4 bases from V and 1 base from J, leaving 8 bases between. The chain's CDR3 is CASSARGSGNTIYF. DNA for the CDR3: TGTGCCAGCAGTGCCAGAGGGTCTGGAAACACCATATATTTT.

This clone was recorded only once. The chain is built from TRBV4-1 and TRBJ1-6, with a tentative D call TRBD1 (5 bases). V gave up 0 bases and J gave up 4 bases, with 13 bases separating them. There are 17 residues in the CDR3. Germline V lookup: CDR1 MGHRA, CDR2 YSYEKL. Here the CDR3 reads CASSQDWETEYNSPLHF. In DNA, the CDR3 is TGCGCCAGCAGCCAAGATTGGGAGACAGAGTATAATTCACCCCTCCACTTT.

V and J are TRBV2 and TRBJ2-7; 11 nucleotides match TRBD2. V was clipped by 6 bases and J by 2 bases; unmatched bases: 3. The CDR3 extends over 14 amino acids. In germline, CDR1 is SNHLY, CDR2 FYNNEI. Written as DNA, the CDR3 is TGTGCCAGCAGATTAGCGGGGGGGACCTACGAGCAGTACTTC. Its translation is CASRLAGGTYEQYF.

This chain connects TRBV15 to TRBJ1-2; D unresolved. CDR1 and CDR2 (germline): LNHNV, YYDKDF (reference sequence). This CDR3 has 15 amino acids. The ends were cut back, 0 bases at V and 3 bases at J, with 11 bases in the middle. The CDR3 loop is CATSRDAGMDYGYTF. CDR3 nucleotide sequence: TGTGCCACCAGCAGAGACGCTGGGATGGACTATGGCTACACCTTC.

This chain connects TRBV2 to TRBJ2-1; 9 positions agree with TRBD2. The germline gives CDR1 SNHLY, CDR2 FYNNEI. CDR3 length: 14 amino acids. V lost 7 bases to trimming and J lost 4 bases; unmatched junction nucleotides: 5. The DNA of the CDR3 is TGTGCCAGCAACGGACTAGCGTTGTACAATGAGCAGTTCTTC. It codes for CASNGLALYNEQFF.

The chain has TRBV7-9 and TRBJ1-2, with 7 bases identical to TRBD1. The CDR3 extends over 14 amino acids. Germline CDR1 is SEHNR and CDR2 is FQNEAQ (reference sequence). The V segment lost 5 bases and the J segment 8 bases; nucleotides outside the gene matches: 11. CDR3 nucleotides: TGTGCCAGCAGCCGACCTCAGGGGGTAGGCGGCTACACCTTC. Translated, it gives CASSRPQGVGGYTF.

The CDR3 sequence is CASSLGPGSYEQYF. The CDR3 DNA follows: TGTGCCAGCAGCTTAGGTCCCGGGTCCTACGAGCAGTACTTC. The chain is built from TRBV7-3 and TRBJ2-7; D not certain. CDR1 and CDR2 from the germline V gene are SGHTA and FQGTGA. The V and J ends lost 2 bases and 1 base respectively, with 9 bases between them. CDR3 length: 14 residues.

The chain combines TRBV20-1 with TRBJ1-2; D may be TRBD1 (6 bases). Germline CDR1 DFQATT, CDR2 SNEGSKA (reference sequence). The CDR3 extends over 10 amino acids. The V end was cut by 6 bases, the J end by 11 bases, with 13 bases between. The chain's CDR3 is CSANRDTYTF. The CDR3 DNA is TGCAGTGCAAACCGGGACACGTACACCTTC.

This clone was found once. The CDR3 here is CASSPVHRGNQPQHF. In nucleotides, the CDR3 is TGTGCCAGCTCACCTGTTCACAGGGGTAATCAGCCCCAGCATTTT. The chain recombines TRBV18 with TRBJ1-5, with TRBD1 identical over 7 bases. Per germline, CDR1 KGHSH and CDR2 LQKENI. Unmatched junction bases numbered 6, after V lost 3 bases and J lost 4 bases. This CDR3 region has 15 residues.